This entry concerns a single T cell receptor beta chain. The antigen is unknown. This sample is drawn from a study of cytomegalovirus exposure and HLA in healthy donors. At the level of the study: A prior study identified 117 million unique TCR beta sequences from 150 million to 200 million T cells.

The PCR contained 60 Vbeta and 13 Jbeta primers. Clones were sequenced by immunoSEQ multiplex PCR, and TCRdb holds only the in-frame ones, with some missing. The table has tens of thousands of clones, roughly four fifths seen once. Trimming took 5 bases from V and 2 from J, leaving 9 bases between them. The CDR3 runs 13 residues. CDR1 and CDR2 (germline): PRHDT, FYEKMQ (reference sequence). Study-wide findings and caveats: High specificity and sensitivity for cytomegalovirus status were reported for the classifier.

Sequenced sample: PBMCs. This TCR was sampled from a man aged 18 to 30 in good health and CMV-seronegative. The rearrangement links TRBV13 to TRBJ1-1, with D perhaps TRBD1 (5 bases). The DNA of the CDR3 is TGTGCCAGCAGCGCGACAGATAACACTGAAGCTTTCTTT. Translating it yields CASSATDNTEAFF. The full variable domain, in which reference TRBV13 and TRBJ1-1 provide the parts outside the CDR3, is AAGVIQSPRHLIKEKRETATLKCYPIPRHDTVYWYQQGPGQDPQFLISFYEKMQSDKGSIPDRFSAQQFSDYHSELNMSSLELGDSALYFCASSATDNTEAFFGQGTRLTVV.